The 9 T cell receptor beta chains presented below share a single source sample, sequenced in a study of Graves' ophthalmopathy and Graves' hyperthyroidism. From RNA, the CDR3 regions of TCR beta chains were amplified and sequenced. HTBI primers primed a first-round RT-PCR, and a second-round multiplex PCR followed. Each CDR3 protein gets one entry after TCRdb re-called the multiplex PCR reads with MiXCR. The table has 200,000 to 250,000 distinct CDR3 sequences, approximately 21% seen once. The sequencing sample was made of peripheral blood. These receptors were collected from a woman aged 45-59 years with Graves' ophthalmopathy.

The chain combines TRBV6-5 with TRBJ1-2, with D uncertain. CDR1 and CDR2 from the germline V gene are MNHEY and SVGAGI. V gave up 4 bases and J gave up 8 bases, with 17 bases separating them. The CDR3 is made up of 14 amino acids. Here the CDR3 DNA reads TGTGCCAGCAGTTCTCCCCGGTCGGTCGAGGGCTACACCTTC. Translated, it gives CASSSPRSVEGYTF.

This clonotype has only a few counts. The chain links TRBV20-1 to TRBJ2-5; D gene uncertain. V gave up 0 bases and J gave up 5 bases, with 4 bases separating them. The CDR3 spans 11 residues. Per the germline V gene, CDR1 is DFQATT and CDR2 is SNEGSKA (reference sequence). CDR3 nucleotide sequence: TGCAGTGCTAGAGAGGTGGAGACCCAGTACTTC. Its protein is CSAREVETQYF.

This clonotype has a count of ten or more. V usage is TRBV29-1 and J usage is TRBJ2-2; D is uncertain. Trimming took 1 base from V and 0 from J, leaving 3 bases between them. CDR3 length equals 13 residues. Germline V gene data show CDR1 as SQVTM and CDR2 as ANQGSEA. The CDR3 loop reads CSVEVPNTGELFF. The CDR3 coding sequence is TGCAGCGTTGAAGTACCGAACACCGGGGAGCTGTTTTTT.

The table lists this clonotype with many counts. This chain links TRBV14 with TRBJ2-5, with 11 positions matching TRBD2. This CDR3 has 14 amino acids. V trimming: 4 bases; J trimming: 4 bases; junction bases outside the gene matches: 2. Germline assignment: CDR1 SGHDN and CDR2 FVKESK. CDR3 sequence reads: CASSLLAGGETQYF. The CDR3 DNA follows: TGTGCCAGCAGCCTCCTAGCGGGAGGAGAGACCCAGTACTTC.

V and J are TRBV20-1 and TRBJ1-6; D remains unclear. From germline, CDR1 is DFQATT and CDR2 SNEGSKA (reference sequence). This CDR3 comprises 15 residues. The V end lost 6 bases, the J end lost 10 bases, and 22 bases lay between the germline ends. DNA for the CDR3: TGCAGTGCCAAGTCGCTGGAGGGAGAAACGTCACCCCTCCACTTT. Encoded protein: CSAKSLEGETSPLHF.

This clonotype was detected many times. The CDR3 DNA follows: TGTGCCAGCAGCTTAGCGACCCCCAGCGGGCCCTACGAGCAGTACTTC. Its translation is CASSLATPSGPYEQYF. The gene calls are TRBV7-8 and TRBJ2-7; D might be TRBD2 (6 bases). CDR1 and CDR2 (germline): SGHVS, FQNEAQ. V lost 0 bases to trimming and J lost 2 bases, with 14 bases between them. The CDR3 is 16 residues long.

The chain recombines TRBV12-3 or TRBV12-4 with TRBJ1-5, with D unclear. CDR3 length: 15 amino acids. V lost 6 bases and J lost 0, with 12 bases in between. The DNA for the CDR3 is TGTGCCAGCAGCCCAGACTCCCATAGCAATCAGCCCCAGCATTTT. This codes for CASSPDSHSNQPQHF.

J is TRBJ2-3 and V is TRBV18; TRBD1 aligns across 7 bases. V lost 6 bases and J lost 0; bases outside the gene matches: 9. Germline CDR1 reads KGHSH; CDR2 reads LQKENI. The CDR3 is 16 amino acids. The CDR3 here is CASSPFQTGSTDTQYF. CDR3 DNA sequence: TGTGCCAGCTCCCCTTTCCAGACAGGGAGCACAGATACGCAGTATTTT.

This clonotype has at least ten counts. This chain connects TRBV2 to TRBJ2-7; no reliable D call. The CDR3 consists of 11 residues. Trimming removed 3 bases from V and 5 bases from J, with 5 bases in between. Germline values: CDR1 SNHLY, CDR2 FYNNEI. In DNA form, the CDR3 reads TGTGCCAGCAGTGACGAAGACGAGCAGTACTTC. Translation: CASSDEDEQYF.